Listed below are T cell receptor beta chains from one sample, sequenced in a study of blood T cells in healthy people across ages. TCRdb re-analysed the 5' RACE reads in MiXCR, keeping a single row per CDR3 protein. The sample carries approximately 2,000,000 distinct CDR3 sequences, around 42% recorded once. The material sequenced was blood. These receptors were obtained from a human donor in good health. CDR3s leave out the opening cysteine and the closing phenylalanine or tryptophan. Fields, in order: D gene, V gene, J gene, CDR3 protein. The D gene is left open where the match is weak.

d_call: TRBD1
v_call: TRBV7-9
j_call: TRBJ1-6
cdr3_aa: ASSPRTGEAYNSPLH

d_call: NA
v_call: TRBV5-1
j_call: TRBJ2-7
cdr3_aa: ASSLFQDSSAYEQY

d_call: NA
v_call: TRBV28
j_call: TRBJ2-1
cdr3_aa: ASRKLRVWTNEQF

d_call: TRBD1
v_call: TRBV9
j_call: TRBJ2-6
cdr3_aa: ANSDQQGKTVSGANVLT

d_call: NA
v_call: TRBV7-9
j_call: TRBJ1-4
cdr3_aa: ASSLRGGPQKLF

d_call: TRBD1
v_call: TRBV29-1
j_call: TRBJ1-2
cdr3_aa: SASTGGDYT

d_call: NA
v_call: TRBV6-5
j_call: TRBJ2-2
cdr3_aa: ASNDGGNTGELF

d_call: TRBD2
v_call: TRBV10-3
j_call: TRBJ2-6
cdr3_aa: ASRSSGVRSGANVLT

d_call: TRBD2
v_call: TRBV29-1
j_call: TRBJ2-7
cdr3_aa: SAHDSGGADEQY

d_call: NA
v_call: TRBV3-1
j_call: TRBJ1-4
cdr3_aa: ASSQVRVNEKLF

d_call: TRBD2
v_call: TRBV6-2/TRBV6-3
j_call: TRBJ2-3
cdr3_aa: ASSLLLANTQY

d_call: NA
v_call: TRBV5-6
j_call: TRBJ2-2
cdr3_aa: ASSPGTYTTGELF

d_call: NA
v_call: TRBV24-1
j_call: TRBJ1-1
cdr3_aa: ATSDGGANKNTEAF

d_call: NA
v_call: TRBV7-9
j_call: TRBJ2-1
cdr3_aa: ASSLGGDGEQF

d_call: NA
v_call: TRBV27
j_call: TRBJ1-5
cdr3_aa: ASKVAGVSNQPQH

d_call: NA
v_call: TRBV29-1
j_call: TRBJ1-1
cdr3_aa: SEGEEAF

d_call: TRBD1
v_call: TRBV6-6
j_call: TRBJ1-5
cdr3_aa: ASSKGQQNSNQPQH

d_call: TRBD2
v_call: TRBV7-2
j_call: NA
cdr3_aa: ASSLIPLSGVHEQY

d_call: TRBD1
v_call: TRBV7-2
j_call: TRBJ2-5
cdr3_aa: ASSLESTGGWGTQY

d_call: NA
v_call: TRBV7-3
j_call: TRBJ1-2
cdr3_aa: ASSPEGSNYGYT

d_call: TRBD1
v_call: TRBV10-3
j_call: TRBJ2-2
cdr3_aa: ATGEPGQSFTGELF

d_call: TRBD2
v_call: TRBV4-1
j_call: TRBJ2-1
cdr3_aa: ASSQVPLSGGAGNEQF

d_call: NA
v_call: TRBV28
j_call: NA
cdr3_aa: ASSMMGLRSYNEQY

d_call: NA
v_call: TRBV12-3/TRBV12-4
j_call: TRBJ1-1
cdr3_aa: ASSPRLVLSTEAF

d_call: NA
v_call: TRBV19
j_call: TRBJ2-3
cdr3_aa: ASSIVGYRGTDTQY

d_call: NA
v_call: TRBV30
j_call: TRBJ2-1
cdr3_aa: AWSVLGQFYNEQF

d_call: NA
v_call: TRBV20-1
j_call: TRBJ1-5
cdr3_aa: SALDFWRGNQPQH

d_call: TRBD1
v_call: TRBV7-3
j_call: TRBJ2-6
cdr3_aa: ASSRGQGSVLT

d_call: NA
v_call: TRBV14
j_call: TRBJ1-6
cdr3_aa: ASSQELGANSPLH

d_call: NA
v_call: TRBV7-2
j_call: TRBJ2-3
cdr3_aa: ASSFVGGPRTDTQY

d_call: TRBD1
v_call: TRBV29-1
j_call: TRBJ1-2
cdr3_aa: SAQGQGLKGYT

d_call: TRBD1
v_call: TRBV10-2
j_call: NA
cdr3_aa: ASSEQGRKETQY

d_call: NA
v_call: TRBV9
j_call: TRBJ1-5
cdr3_aa: ASSPSGVPNQPQH

d_call: TRBD1
v_call: TRBV28
j_call: TRBJ1-2
cdr3_aa: ASSFYGQGGFGGYT

d_call: TRBD2
v_call: TRBV5-1
j_call: TRBJ2-4
cdr3_aa: ASSFVPGTSNIQY

d_call: NA
v_call: TRBV20-1
j_call: TRBJ1-2
cdr3_aa: SALDRKGPYGYT

d_call: NA
v_call: TRBV7-6
j_call: TRBJ2-7
cdr3_aa: ASSLLPQVRGAPYEQY